This is a list of T cell receptor beta chains from one sample in a study of chemoradiotherapy in HPV16-positive cancers. Produced via immunoSEQ multiplex PCR; TCRdb's table is partial and in-frame only. The table has under 2,500 clones, approximately 92% seen once. The specimen comprised tumor tissue, sampled from a patient who underwent chemoradiotherapy. The receptors shown here come from a human donor with HPV-associated anogenital cancer. CDR3s include the opening cysteine and the closing phenylalanine or tryptophan. D genes are given only for firm matches. Rows may omit the clone size; those that give it use once, few, many or a size class.

v_gene: TRBV11-3; abundance: .; j_gene: TRBJ2-1; d_gene: TRBD2; CDR3aa: CASSLEASGGGNEQFF; CDR3nt: TGTGCCAGCAGCTTAGAGGCTAGCGGGGGGGGGAATGAGCAGTTCTTC
v_gene: TRBV6-1; abundance: .; j_gene: TRBJ1-2; d_gene: TRBD1; CDR3aa: CASISDRGSLFGYTF; CDR3nt: TGTGCCAGCATTTCGGACAGGGGTTCTTTATTTGGCTACACCTTC
v_gene: TRBV19; abundance: .; j_gene: TRBJ1-6; d_gene: .; CDR3aa: CASRRTYNSPLHF; CDR3nt: TGTGCCAGTAGGCGGACCTATAATTCACCCCTCCACTTT
v_gene: TRBV4-3; abundance: few; j_gene: TRBJ2-3; d_gene: TRBD2; CDR3aa: CASSPIRTSGLDTQYF; CDR3nt: TGCGCCAGCAGCCCAATTCGGACTAGCGGGTTAGATACGCAGTATTTT
v_gene: TRBV19; abundance: .; j_gene: TRBJ2-1; d_gene: .; CDR3aa: CASRRGRESSYNEQFF; CDR3nt: TGTGCCAGTAGGAGGGGTAGGGAGAGCTCCTACAATGAGCAGTTCTTC
v_gene: TRBV10-1; abundance: .; j_gene: TRBJ1-1; d_gene: .; CDR3aa: CASSERGCDTEAFF; CDR3nt: TGCGCCAGCAGTGAGAGGGGGTGTGACACTGAAGCTTTCTTT
v_gene: TRBV7-3; abundance: once; j_gene: TRBJ2-7; d_gene: TRBD2; CDR3aa: CASSPTSGGVHEQYF; CDR3nt: TGTGCCAGCAGCCCGACTAGCGGGGGGGTTCACGAGCAGTACTTC
v_gene: TRBV6-5; abundance: .; j_gene: TRBJ1-1; d_gene: .; CDR3aa: CASSWQGMNTEAFF; CDR3nt: TGTGCCAGCTCTTGGCAGGGAATGAACACTGAAGCTTTCTTT
v_gene: TRBV6-5; abundance: .; j_gene: TRBJ2-7; d_gene: TRBD2; CDR3aa: CASSYSYSGGTYEQYF; CDR3nt: TGTGCCAGCAGTTACTCGTATAGCGGGGGGACTTACGAGCAGTACTTC
v_gene: TRBV6-1; abundance: .; j_gene: TRBJ2-4; d_gene: .; CDR3aa: CASSEINIQYF; CDR3nt: TGTGCCAGCAGTGAGATAAACATTCAGTACTTC
v_gene: TRBV30; abundance: .; j_gene: TRBJ1-1; d_gene: .; CDR3aa: CAWSTGTGNTEAFF; CDR3nt: TGTGCCTGGAGTACCGGGACTGGGAACACTGAAGCTTTCTTT
v_gene: TRBV4-1; abundance: .; j_gene: TRBJ1-1; d_gene: .; CDR3aa: CASSQGSSLQNTEAFF; CDR3nt: TGCGCCAGCAGCCAAGGGTCAAGTTTGCAGAACACTGAAGCTTTCTTT
v_gene: TRBV7-9; abundance: once; j_gene: TRBJ1-1; d_gene: TRBD1; CDR3aa: CASSLFGTDDTEAFF; CDR3nt: TGTGCCAGCAGCTTATTTGGGACAGACGACACTGAAGCTTTCTTT
v_gene: TRBV19; abundance: once; j_gene: TRBJ2-7; d_gene: TRBD1; CDR3aa: CASSIAGTGYYEQYF; CDR3nt: TGTGCCAGTAGTATAGCCGGGACAGGGTACTACGAGCAGTACTTC
v_gene: TRBV5-1; abundance: .; j_gene: TRBJ2-2; d_gene: .; CDR3aa: CASSLGGSRTGELFF; CDR3nt: TGCGCCAGCAGCTTGGGAGGGAGCCGTACCGGGGAGCTGTTTTTT
v_gene: TRBV6-5; abundance: .; j_gene: TRBJ1-2; d_gene: .; CDR3aa: CASAMVISDYGYTF; CDR3nt: TGTGCCAGCGCAATGGTCATTAGTGACTATGGCTACACCTTC
v_gene: TRBV7-9; abundance: .; j_gene: TRBJ2-5; d_gene: .; CDR3aa: CASSLIGAPQETQYF; CDR3nt: TGTGCCAGCAGCTTGATAGGCGCCCCCCAAGAGACCCAGTACTTC
v_gene: TRBV7-2; abundance: .; j_gene: TRBJ2-5; d_gene: TRBD2; CDR3aa: CASSISGGGETQYF; CDR3nt: TGTGCCAGCAGCATTAGCGGGGGGGGAGAGACCCAGTACTTC
v_gene: TRBV2; abundance: .; j_gene: TRBJ1-1; d_gene: TRBD1; CDR3aa: CASSQQGPDTEAFF; CDR3nt: TGTGCCAGCAGTCAACAGGGGCCCGACACTGAAGCTTTCTTT
v_gene: TRBV2; abundance: .; j_gene: TRBJ1-1; d_gene: .; CDR3aa: CASRTTGMNTEAFF; CDR3nt: TGTGCCAGCAGGACAACAGGGATGAACACTGAAGCTTTCTTT